These T cell receptor beta chains were read from a single sample in a study of T cells after posttransplantation cyclophosphamide. Clones were sequenced by immunoSEQ multiplex PCR, and TCRdb holds only the in-frame ones, with some missing. The sample consists of 15,000 to 20,000 clones, about 85% of them appearing once. The sequenced sample was PBMCs, obtained after allogeneic stem cell transplant with calcineurin inhibitor and methotrexate. The receptors were gathered from a female patient younger than 35 who received an allogeneic stem cell transplant from an unrelated donor, was CMV-positive, and had acute and chronic GVHD. Some T cells may trace back to the graft donor. Both conserved end residues are part of each CDR3. A D gene is named only where the DNA matches it firmly. Part of the rows lack a size; the others show once, few, many or a class for expanded clones.

.	TRBV10-1	.	TRBJ1-2	TGCGCCAGCAGTGAGTCAGCGACCGACAGGACTGAAAGCTATGGCTACACCTTC	CASSESATDRTESYGYTF
.	TRBV6-1	.	TRBJ1-3	TGTGCCAGCATCTTGGGAAACACCATATATTTT	CASILGNTIYF
.	TRBV5-4	.	TRBJ2-3	TGTGCCAGCAGCTTGAAGGTTGTACCTCTTGGGAGGATCTCAGATACGCAGTATTTT	CASSLKVVPLGRISDTQYF
TRBD2	TRBV9	.	TRBJ2-3	TGTGCCAGCAGCGTAGAGGGACTAGCGGGAGATACGCAGTATTTT	CASSVEGLAGDTQYF
.	TRBV10-3	few	TRBJ1-1	TGTGCCATCAGTGAGTCTTCGGGGAGGAACACTGAAGCTTTCTTT	CAISESSGRNTEAFF
TRBD1	TRBV29-1	.	TRBJ2-1	TGCAGCGTTGAAGGGACAGGGGGCGCCTCGAATGAGCAGTTCTTC	CSVEGTGGASNEQFF
TRBD2	TRBV28	.	TRBJ2-1	TGTGCCAGCAGTTTATTAGGTTCTGGGGGACTAGCGGGAGGGAATGAGCAGTTCTTC	CASSLLGSGGLAGGNEQFF
TRBD2	TRBV11-2	.	TRBJ2-3	TGTGCCAGCAGCTCCATTAGCGGGAGAAGCACAGATACGCAGTATTTT	CASSSISGRSTDTQYF
TRBD2	TRBV6-4	.	TRBJ2-1	TGTGCCAGCAGCGACAGCGGGACCTACAATGAGCAGTTCTTC	CASSDSGTYNEQFF
.	TRBV2	.	TRBJ2-1	TGTGCCAGCAGTGACCAGAATGAGCAGTTCTTC	CASSDQNEQFF
.	TRBV7-8	.	TRBJ1-2	TGTGCCAGCAGCTTAGTTTTTCGGGGGGTAGACTATGGCTACACCTTC	CASSLVFRGVDYGYTF
.	TRBV5-4	.	TRBJ1-2	TGTGCCAGCAGCTTGGACCAGGGTAACTATGGCTACACCTTC	CASSLDQGNYGYTF
.	TRBV5-1	once	TRBJ2-7	TGCGCCAGCAGCTGGGGACTGGCCTACGAGCAGTACTTC	CASSWGLAYEQYF
TRBD1	TRBV11-2	few	TRBJ2-7	TGTGCCAGCAGCTTATACAGGGGGCAGTACGAGCAGTACTTC	CASSLYRGQYEQYF
TRBD1	TRBV19	.	TRBJ2-7	TGTGCCAGTAGTCCCGGGACAGGGGGCGGGGAGCAGTACTTC	CASSPGTGGGEQYF
.	TRBV30	.	TRBJ1-5	TGTGCCTGGAGTGTACGACAGGCGAGTCAGCCCCAGCATTTT	CAWSVRQASQPQHF
TRBD1	TRBV5-4	.	TRBJ2-7	TGTGCCAGCAGCAGGACAGGTATGGACGAGCAGTACTTC	CASSRTGMDEQYF
TRBD2	TRBV19	.	TRBJ2-7	TGTGCCAGTAGTATAGCGGGAGGCACCTACGAGCAGTACTTC	CASSIAGGTYEQYF
TRBD2	TRBV10-1	.	TRBJ2-1	TGCGCCAGCAGTGACGGCGGGAGGGCCTACAATGAGCAGTTCTTC	CASSDGGRAYNEQFF
TRBD1	TRBV11-2	.	TRBJ1-2	TGTGCCAGCAGCTTAGGGACAGGGGCCCGTGGCTACACCTTC	CASSLGTGARGYTF
TRBD1	TRBV2	.	TRBJ2-2	TGTGCCAGCAAGAGGGGGACAGGGGCCGGGGAGCTGTTTTTT	CASKRGTGAGELFF
TRBD2	TRBV11-2	.	TRBJ2-5	TGTGCCAGCAGCCGGACTAGCGGGAGCTCACCGACCCAGTACTTC	CASSRTSGSSPTQYF
.	TRBV15	few	TRBJ1-2	TGTGCCACCAGCAGACAGGACTATGGCTACACCTTC	CATSRQDYGYTF
TRBD2	TRBV9	.	TRBJ2-3	TGTGCCAGCAGCGCCGGACTAGGTAGCACAGATACGCAGTATTTT	CASSAGLGSTDTQYF
TRBD1	TRBV7-2	.	TRBJ1-2	TGTGCCAGCAGCTTAGTTGCGGGACAGGGTCCGGGCTACACCTTC	CASSLVAGQGPGYTF
TRBD2	TRBV5-1	.	TRBJ2-7	TGCGCCAGCAGCTCCACTAGCGTCGAGCAGTACTTC	CASSSTSVEQYF
.	TRBV27	.	TRBJ2-2	TGTGCCAGCAGTTTAGAAAGGGGCACCGGGGAGCTGTTTTTT	CASSLERGTGELFF
TRBD2	TRBV19	.	TRBJ2-3	TGTGCCACAACGCCGACTAGCGGGTACACAGATACGCAGTATTTT	CATTPTSGYTDTQYF
.	TRBV9	.	TRBJ1-2	TGTGCCAGCAGCGTCTTCAGGGACTTTAACTATGGCTACACCTTC	CASSVFRDFNYGYTF
TRBD1	TRBV5-1	once	TRBJ2-3	TGCGCCAGCAGCCTGCTGCCTGGGACAGGAAGTGATACGCAGTATTTT	CASSLLPGTGSDTQYF
TRBD2	TRBV6-6	once	TRBJ2-1	TGTGCCAGCAGTTACTCGAAGCGGGAGTACTACAATGAGCAGTTCTTC	CASSYSKREYYNEQFF
TRBD1	TRBV28	.	TRBJ1-5	TGTGCCAGCAGTTTAGGGACAGGCGGCAATCAGCCCCAGCATTTT	CASSLGTGGNQPQHF
.	TRBV9	.	TRBJ2-3	TGTGCCAGCAGCGTAGCTACGACAGGTACCTCGGATACGCAGTATTTT	CASSVATTGTSDTQYF
TRBD1	TRBV5-1	.	TRBJ1-2	TGCGCCAGCAGGGATGGGACAGGCTTTAAGGGCTACACCTTC	CASRDGTGFKGYTF
TRBD1	TRBV19	.	TRBJ1-2	TGTGCCAGTAGTCCCCTCCAGACAGGGTGGAGGGGCTACACCTTC	CASSPLQTGWRGYTF
TRBD2	TRBV7-2	.	TRBJ2-1	TGTGCCAGCAGCTTAGGGCCCACTAGCGGGAGGGCCTACAATGAGCAGTTCTTC	CASSLGPTSGRAYNEQFF
.	TRBV7-6	.	TRBJ2-2	TGTGCCAGCAGCTTAACCACCGCGACCGGGGAGCTGTTTTTT	CASSLTTATGELFF
TRBD2	TRBV29-1	.	TRBJ2-1	TGCAGCGCCACCCCGGGGAGGGCCAATGAGCAGTTCTTC	CSATPGRANEQFF
.	TRBV5-1	.	TRBJ1-1	TGCGCCAGCAGCTTGCTGGGCCTGAACACTGAAGCTTTCTTT	CASSLLGLNTEAFF
.	TRBV29-1	.	TRBJ2-7	TGCAGCGTTGGACAGGCCTCCTACGAGCAGTACTTC	CSVGQASYEQYF
.	TRBV5-4	.	TRBJ2-6	TGTGCCAGCAGCAGAGATTTCTCTGGGGCCAACGTCCTGACTTTC	CASSRDFSGANVLTF
TRBD2	TRBV7-6	.	TRBJ2-1	TGTGCCAGCAGCTTCGGACTAGCGGGATTTGGTGAGCAGTTCTTC	CASSFGLAGFGEQFF
.	TRBV19	.	TRBJ1-2	TGTGCCAGTAGGAAGGAGATTAACTATGGCTACACCTTC	CASRKEINYGYTF
.	TRBV19	once	TRBJ2-5	TGTGCCAGTAGTGTAGTGCGGGGCCCGGGGGAGACCCAGTACTTC	CASSVVRGPGETQYF